This T cell receptor beta chain was identified in a study of response to subunit inactivated influenza vaccine. Concerning this clonotype: Its antigen is unidentified.

Points from the study as a whole: Only a handful of new T cells, the authors suggested, are recruited with each seasonal influenza vaccination.

This CDR3 spans 15 amino acids. V was cut by 5 bases and J by 4 bases, with 12 bases left in between. Using its own MiXCR run on the RT-PCR reads, TCRdb lists one record per CDR3 protein. The table includes fewer than 800,000 distinct CDR3 sequences, 15% to 19% detected once. The source is a man over 45 who received an inactivated influenza vaccine. Source: PBMCs from blood, taken less than 13 days after vaccination. The V call is TRBV12-3 or TRBV12-4, the J call TRBJ2-6; possibly TRBD2 for D (6 bases). The CDR3 loop is CASSGGESGANVLTF. CDR3 nucleotides: TGTGCCAGCAGTGGAGGGGAGAGCGGGGCCAACGTCCTGACTTTC.